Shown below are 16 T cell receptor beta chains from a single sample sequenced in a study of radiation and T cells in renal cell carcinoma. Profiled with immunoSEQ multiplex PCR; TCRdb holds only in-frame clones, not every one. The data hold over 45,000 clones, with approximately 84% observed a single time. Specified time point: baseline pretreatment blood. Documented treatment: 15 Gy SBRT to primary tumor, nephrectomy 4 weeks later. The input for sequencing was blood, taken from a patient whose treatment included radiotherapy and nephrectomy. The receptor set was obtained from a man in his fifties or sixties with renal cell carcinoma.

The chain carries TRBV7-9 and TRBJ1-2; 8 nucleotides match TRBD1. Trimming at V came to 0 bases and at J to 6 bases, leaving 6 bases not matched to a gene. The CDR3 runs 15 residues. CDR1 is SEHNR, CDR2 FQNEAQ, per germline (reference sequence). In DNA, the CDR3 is TGTGCCAGCAGCTTAGCGCGGCAGGGGGCGGATGGCTACACCTTC. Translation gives CASSLARQGADGYTF. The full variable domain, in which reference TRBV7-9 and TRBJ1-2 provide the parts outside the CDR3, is DTGVSQNPRHKITKRGQNVTFRCDPISEHNRLYWYRQTLGQGPEFLTYFQNEAQLEKSRLLSDRFSAERPKGSFSTLEIQRTEQGDSAMYLCASSLARQGADGYTFGSGTRLTVV.

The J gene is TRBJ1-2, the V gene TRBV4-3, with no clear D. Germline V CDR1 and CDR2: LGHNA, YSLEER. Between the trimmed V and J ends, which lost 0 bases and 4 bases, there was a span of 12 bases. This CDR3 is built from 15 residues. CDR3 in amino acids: CASSQDPTESYGYTF. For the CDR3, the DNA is TGCGCCAGCAGCCAAGATCCAACGGAATCCTATGGCTACACCTTC.

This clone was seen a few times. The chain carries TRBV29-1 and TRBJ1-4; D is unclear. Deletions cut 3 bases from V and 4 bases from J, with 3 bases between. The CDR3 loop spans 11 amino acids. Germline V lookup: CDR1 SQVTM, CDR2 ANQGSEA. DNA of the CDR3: TGCAGCGTTGATGTTAATGAAAAACTGTTTTTT. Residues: CSVDVNEKLFF.

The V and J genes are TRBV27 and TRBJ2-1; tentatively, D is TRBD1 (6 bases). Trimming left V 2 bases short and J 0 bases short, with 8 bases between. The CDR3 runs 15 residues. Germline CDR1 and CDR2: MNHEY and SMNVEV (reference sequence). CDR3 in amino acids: CASSLLGGSYNEQFF. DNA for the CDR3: TGTGCCAGCAGTTTACTAGGGGGCTCCTACAATGAGCAGTTCTTC.

The CDR3 reads CASSWMGHLNTEAFF. The CDR3 nucleotides read TGCGCCAGCAGCTGGATGGGACACCTGAACACTGAAGCTTTCTTT. The chain uses TRBV5-1 and TRBJ1-1, with a tentative D call TRBD1 (6 bases). Germline CDR1 is SGHRS and CDR2 is YFSETQ. Trimming removed 3 bases at V and 0 bases at J, with 12 bases between. This CDR3 has 15 residues.

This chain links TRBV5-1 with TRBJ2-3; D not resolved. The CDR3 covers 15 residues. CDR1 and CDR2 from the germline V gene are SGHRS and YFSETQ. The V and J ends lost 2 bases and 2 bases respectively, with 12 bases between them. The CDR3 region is CASSLGSGHTDTQYF. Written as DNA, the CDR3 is TGCGCCAGCAGCTTAGGCTCGGGCCACACAGATACGCAGTATTTT.

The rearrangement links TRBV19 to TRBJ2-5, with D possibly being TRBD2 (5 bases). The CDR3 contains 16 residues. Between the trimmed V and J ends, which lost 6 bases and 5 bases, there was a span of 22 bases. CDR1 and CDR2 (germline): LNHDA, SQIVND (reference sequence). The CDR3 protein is CASSRFGIATLETQYF. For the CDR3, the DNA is TGTGCCAGTAGCAGATTCGGGATAGCGACCCTCGAGACCCAGTACTTC.

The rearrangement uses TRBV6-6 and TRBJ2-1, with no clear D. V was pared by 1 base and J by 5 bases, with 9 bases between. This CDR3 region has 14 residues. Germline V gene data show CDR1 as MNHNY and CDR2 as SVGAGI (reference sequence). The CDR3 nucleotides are TGTGCCAGCAGTTACTTGGGGTTCCACAATGAGCAGTTCTTC. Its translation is CASSYLGFHNEQFF.

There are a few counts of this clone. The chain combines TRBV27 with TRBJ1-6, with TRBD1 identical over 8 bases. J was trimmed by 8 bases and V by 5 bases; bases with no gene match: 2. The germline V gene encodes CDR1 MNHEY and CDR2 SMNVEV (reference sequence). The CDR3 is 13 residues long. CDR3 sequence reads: CASSEDRDSPLHF. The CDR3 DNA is TGTGCCAGCAGTGAGGACAGGGATTCACCCCTCCACTTT.

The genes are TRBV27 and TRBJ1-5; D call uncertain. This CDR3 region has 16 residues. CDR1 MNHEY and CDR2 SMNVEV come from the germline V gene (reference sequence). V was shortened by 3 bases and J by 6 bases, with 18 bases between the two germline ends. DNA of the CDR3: TGTGCCAGCAGTTTGGGTCGGGCAGCTCGGGGTCAGCCCCAGCATTTT. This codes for CASSLGRAARGQPQHF.

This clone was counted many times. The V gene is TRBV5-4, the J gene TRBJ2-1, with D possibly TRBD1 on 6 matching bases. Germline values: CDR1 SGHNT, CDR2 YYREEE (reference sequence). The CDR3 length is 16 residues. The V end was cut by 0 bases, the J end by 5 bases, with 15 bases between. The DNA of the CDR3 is TGTGCCAGCAGCTTGGACAGGGTTGGGTCGAACAATGAGCAGTTCTTC. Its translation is CASSLDRVGSNNEQFF.

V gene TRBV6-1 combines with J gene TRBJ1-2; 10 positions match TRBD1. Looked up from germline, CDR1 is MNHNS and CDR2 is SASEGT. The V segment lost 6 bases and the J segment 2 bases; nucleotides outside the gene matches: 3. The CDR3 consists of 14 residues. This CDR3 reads CASRTGGSNYGYTF. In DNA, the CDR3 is TGTGCCAGCAGGACAGGGGGCTCGAACTATGGCTACACCTTC.

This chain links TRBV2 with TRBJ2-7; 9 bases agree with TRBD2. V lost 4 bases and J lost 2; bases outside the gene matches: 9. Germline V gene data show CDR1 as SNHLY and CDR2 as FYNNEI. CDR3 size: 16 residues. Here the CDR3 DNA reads TGTGCCAGCAGTGGTGGAATAGCGGGAGATCCCTACGAGCAGTACGTC. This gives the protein CASSGGIAGDPYEQYV.

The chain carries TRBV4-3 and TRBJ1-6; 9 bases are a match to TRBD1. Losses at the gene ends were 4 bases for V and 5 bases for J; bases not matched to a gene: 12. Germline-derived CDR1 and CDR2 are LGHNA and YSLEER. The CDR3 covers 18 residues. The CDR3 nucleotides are TGCGCCAGCAGCCCCGGACAGGGGTCCCGCTATGATAATTCACCCCTCCACTTT. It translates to CASSPGQGSRYDNSPLHF.

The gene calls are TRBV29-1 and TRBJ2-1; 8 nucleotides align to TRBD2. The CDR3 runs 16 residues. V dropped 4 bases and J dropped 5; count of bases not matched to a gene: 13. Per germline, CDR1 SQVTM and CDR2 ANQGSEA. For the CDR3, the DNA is TGCAGCGTTGCGGGCGGGAGGCCCTCCCTCCACAATGAGCAGTTCTTC. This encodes CSVAGGRPSLHNEQFF.

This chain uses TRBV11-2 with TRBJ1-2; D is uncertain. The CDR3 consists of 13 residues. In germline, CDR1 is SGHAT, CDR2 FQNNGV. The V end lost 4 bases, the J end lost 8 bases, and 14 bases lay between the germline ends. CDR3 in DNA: TGTGCCAGCAGCTCCGGGAGTGGGAGCGGCTACACCTTC. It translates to CASSSGSGSGYTF.